The TCR beta chain described here comes from a study of cytomegalovirus exposure and HLA in healthy donors. About the research overall: From HLA-typed donors, an early data release held 70 million to 95 million unique TCRs.

With regard to this clone: The antigen remains unidentified.

Overall study findings and caveats: Several top significant clusters appeared, in a later analysis, to be linked to common viral pathogens.

CDR3 length: 15 amino acids. Per the germline V gene, CDR1 is SGHTS and CDR2 is YDEGEE. Trimming left V 1 base short and J 6 bases short, with 16 bases between. Primers included in the PCR were 60 Vbeta and 13 Jbeta primers. Using immunoSEQ multiplex PCR, the repertoire was profiled, and TCRdb retains in-frame clones only, with some absent. The data show around 200,000 clones, with around 80% seen just once and roughly 0.58% held by the top ten. The chain has TRBV5-8 and TRBJ1-1; D not certain. The sample was PBMCs. The origin of this receptor is a woman in her forties in good health and CMV-seronegative. Here the CDR3 DNA reads TGTGCCAGCAGCTTGAAAGACGGGAGGGTACCTGAAGCTTTCTTT. It specifies CASSLKDGRVPEAFF.